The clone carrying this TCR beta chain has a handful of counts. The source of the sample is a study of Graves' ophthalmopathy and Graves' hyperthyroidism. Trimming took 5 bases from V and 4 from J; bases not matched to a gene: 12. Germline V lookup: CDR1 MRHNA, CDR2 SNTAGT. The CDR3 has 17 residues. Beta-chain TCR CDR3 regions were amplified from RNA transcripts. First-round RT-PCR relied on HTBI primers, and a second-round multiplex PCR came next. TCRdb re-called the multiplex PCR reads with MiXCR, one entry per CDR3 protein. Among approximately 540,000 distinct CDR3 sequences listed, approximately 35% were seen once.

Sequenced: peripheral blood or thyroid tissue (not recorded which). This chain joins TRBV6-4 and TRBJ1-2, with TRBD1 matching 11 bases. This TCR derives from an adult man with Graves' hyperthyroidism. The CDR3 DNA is TGTGCCAGCAGTTCGGGACAGGGGGTGACCTGGGTCTATGGCTACACCTTC. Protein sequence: CASSSGQGVTWVYGYTF.